The rows below give T cell receptor beta chains drawn from one sample of a study of beta chain features in type 1 diabetes. Sequencing used immunoSEQ multiplex PCR; TCRdb keeps in-frame clones, though not all of them. This table holds some 660,000 clones, roughly 13% found once. Sequenced: naive CD4+ T cells from blood. These receptors were collected from a man aged 18 to 30 with type 1 diabetes. Both conserved end residues are part of each CDR3. A D gene is named only where the DNA matches it firmly. Not all rows give a size; the values are once, few, many and, for expanded clones, a class.

d_call: TRBD1; v_call: TRBV10-3; j_call: TRBJ1-4; clone_size: few; cdr3_aa: CAISEGTGAREKLFF; cdr3_nt: TGTGCCATCAGTGAAGGGACAGGGGCTCGTGAAAAACTGTTTTTT
d_call: NA; v_call: TRBV27; j_call: TRBJ1-4; clone_size: few; cdr3_aa: CASSSPGRNEKLFF; cdr3_nt: TGTGCCAGCAGTTCGCCAGGTCGGAATGAAAAACTGTTTTTT
d_call: NA; v_call: TRBV18; j_call: TRBJ2-5; clone_size: NA; cdr3_aa: CASSPPGGGPQETQYF; cdr3_nt: TGTGCCAGCTCACCACCCGGCGGAGGGCCCCAAGAGACCCAGTACTTC
d_call: NA; v_call: TRBV30; j_call: TRBJ1-1; clone_size: few; cdr3_aa: CAWSRDRSTRWDTEAFF; cdr3_nt: TGTGCCTGGAGTCGCGACAGGAGCACGCGTTGGGACACTGAAGCTTTCTTT
d_call: TRBD1; v_call: TRBV28; j_call: TRBJ2-1; clone_size: few; cdr3_aa: CASRGTGVSNEQFF; cdr3_nt: TGTGCCAGCAGGGGGACAGGGGTGAGCAATGAGCAGTTCTTC
d_call: TRBD2; v_call: TRBV11-2; j_call: TRBJ2-1; clone_size: NA; cdr3_aa: CASQRRSGREFF; cdr3_nt: TGTGCCAGCCAACGACGTAGCGGGAGAGAGTTCTTC
d_call: NA; v_call: TRBV25-1; j_call: TRBJ1-6; clone_size: few; cdr3_aa: CASSDSGLPLHF; cdr3_nt: TGTGCCAGCAGTGATTCAGGCTTACCCCTCCACTTT
d_call: NA; v_call: TRBV9; j_call: TRBJ1-5; clone_size: NA; cdr3_aa: CASSVAAGLPQHF; cdr3_nt: TGTGCCAGCAGCGTAGCGGCAGGGCTGCCCCAGCATTTT
d_call: TRBD1; v_call: TRBV25-1; j_call: TRBJ2-7; clone_size: NA; cdr3_aa: CASSEPRQGSYEQYF; cdr3_nt: TGTGCCAGCAGTGAGCCCCGACAGGGATCCTACGAGCAGTACTTC
d_call: NA; v_call: TRBV18; j_call: TRBJ2-4; clone_size: NA; cdr3_aa: CASSPLSLAKNIQYF; cdr3_nt: TGTGCCAGCTCACCACTAAGCCTAGCCAAAAACATTCAGTACTTC
d_call: TRBD1; v_call: TRBV18; j_call: TRBJ1-1; clone_size: few; cdr3_aa: CASSIGTGVNTEAFF; cdr3_nt: TGTGCCAGCTCGATAGGGACAGGGGTGAACACTGAAGCTTTCTTT
d_call: TRBD2; v_call: TRBV19; j_call: TRBJ2-7; clone_size: few; cdr3_aa: CASKSGGSYEQYF; cdr3_nt: TGTGCCAGCAAGAGCGGGGGTTCCTACGAGCAGTACTTC
d_call: NA; v_call: TRBV7-9; j_call: TRBJ1-1; clone_size: few; cdr3_aa: CASSPRLTSNTEAFF; cdr3_nt: TGTGCCAGCAGCCCACGGTTAACTTCGAACACTGAAGCTTTCTTT
d_call: NA; v_call: TRBV5-1; j_call: TRBJ1-1; clone_size: NA; cdr3_aa: CASSLSREDTEAFF; cdr3_nt: TGCGCCAGCAGCTTGAGTCGGGAGGACACTGAAGCTTTCTTT
d_call: TRBD1; v_call: TRBV28; j_call: TRBJ1-4; clone_size: NA; cdr3_aa: CASRPDQGAGEKLFF; cdr3_nt: TGTGCCAGCAGACCTGATCAGGGGGCTGGAGAAAAACTGTTTTTT
d_call: NA; v_call: TRBV29-1; j_call: TRBJ2-7; clone_size: NA; cdr3_aa: CSVSPQGYEQYF; cdr3_nt: TGCAGCGTCAGCCCCCAGGGGTACGAGCAGTACTTC